The 22 T cell receptor beta chains given below trace back to one sample, sequenced in a study of blood T cell repertoires in COVID-19. Clones were sequenced by immunoSEQ multiplex PCR, and TCRdb holds only the in-frame ones, with some missing. The sample has roughly 320,000 clones, about 88% seen once. Sequenced: peripheral blood. These receptors were collected from a man in his sixties or seventies with acute or convalescent COVID-19.

About this clone: Other nucleotide sequences from this sample produce the same CDR3. The chain links TRBV28 to TRBJ1-2, with a possible D match to TRBD1 (6 bases). The germline CDR1 and CDR2 sequences are MDHEN and SYDVKM. Trimming removed 6 bases from V and 4 bases from J, with 12 bases in between. The CDR3 has 13 residues. Here the CDR3 DNA reads TGTGCCAGCAGCCTAGGGGGGGGCTATGGCTACACCTTC. It codes for CASSLGGGYGYTF.

This clone was seen a few times. The J gene is TRBJ1-4, the V gene TRBV18, with TRBD1 as a possible D gene (5 bases). Per germline, CDR1 KGHSH and CDR2 LQKENI. V was cut by 3 bases and J by 3 bases, with 14 bases left in between. This CDR3 contains 16 residues. The CDR3 here is CASSPETVFANEKLFF. The CDR3 nucleotides are TGTGCCAGCTCACCCGAGACAGTTTTTGCTAATGAAAAACTGTTTTTT.

This clone was counted a single time. The chain carries TRBV6-2 or TRBV6-3 and TRBJ1-3, with D possibly TRBD1 on 5 matching bases. The CDR3 loop spans 16 amino acids. Between the trimmed V and J ends, which lost 2 bases and 1 base, there was a span of 12 bases. CDR1 is MNHEY and CDR2 is SVGEGT in the germline V gene. CDR3 nucleotide sequence: TGTGCCAGCAGTTACCCCGCCGGGGGATCTGGAAACACCATATATTTT. Protein sequence: CASSYPAGGSGNTIYF.

J is TRBJ1-2 and V is TRBV9, with 7 bases lining up with TRBD1. V trimming: 4 bases; J trimming: 7 bases; junction bases outside the gene matches: 10. The CDR3 consists of 14 residues. Germline V gene sequence: CDR1 SGDLS, CDR2 YYNGEE. The CDR3 loop is CASSSNRGSIGYTF. CDR3 nucleotides: TGTGCCAGCAGCTCGAACAGGGGCTCCATTGGCTACACCTTC.

This sequence joins TRBV28 and TRBJ1-1; no definite D call. With 1 base removed from V and 0 bases from J, the gap between germline ends came to 3 bases. CDR3 length: 13 residues. CDR1 is MDHEN and CDR2 is SYDVKM in the germline V gene. The CDR3 DNA follows: TGTGCCAGCAGTTTATTCATGAACACTGAAGCTTTCTTT. It translates to CASSLFMNTEAFF.

This clone was observed once. V and J are TRBV9 and TRBJ2-1, with 7 bases matching TRBD1. The length of the CDR3 is 13 residues. Germline V gene sequence: CDR1 SGDLS, CDR2 YYNGEE. With 0 bases clipped from V and 7 bases from J, the junction kept 1 base outside the gene matches. The CDR3 region has the DNA TGTGCCAGCAGCGTAGACAGGGGAAATGAGCAGTTCTTC. Its translation is CASSVDRGNEQFF.

The chain uses TRBV27 and TRBJ2-7; a weak D match, TRBD1 (6 bases). The CDR3 spans 14 residues. Trimming stripped 3 bases from V and 3 bases from J, with 12 bases between. Germline CDR1 MNHEY, CDR2 SMNVEV (reference sequence). The CDR3 region is CASSFSGGLYEQYF. The CDR3 nucleotides are TGTGCCAGCAGTTTTTCTGGGGGCCTCTACGAGCAGTACTTC.

The J gene is TRBJ2-3, the V gene TRBV7-3; D might be TRBD1 (6 bases). The CDR3 consists of 14 residues. Trimming cost V 5 bases and J 7 bases, with 16 bases left between them. The germline V gene encodes CDR1 SGHTA and CDR2 FQGTGA. The CDR3 DNA is TGTGCCAGCAGCCCGGGCAGGGGCGGAAATACGCAGTATTTT. This encodes CASSPGRGGNTQYF. The full variable domain, its missing parts supplied by reference TRBV7-3 and TRBJ2-3, is GAGVSQTPSNKVTEKGKYVELRCDPISGHTALYWYRQSLGQGPEFLIYFQGTGAADDSGLPNDRFFAVRPEGSVSTLKIQRTERGDSAVYLCASSPGRGGNTQYFGPGTRLTVL.

The chain carries TRBV5-1 and TRBJ1-1, with 8 bases matching TRBD1. Germline CDR1 SGHRS, CDR2 YFSETQ. This CDR3 comprises 15 residues. The trim removed 2 bases at V and 5 bases at J, leaving 8 bases unmatched. CDR3 loop: CASSFMTGEGTEAFF. For the CDR3, the DNA is TGCGCCAGCAGCTTCATGACAGGGGAGGGGACTGAAGCTTTCTTT.

In nucleotides, the CDR3 is TGTGCCATCAGCCGAGTCTACGGACAGGGTAACTACGAGCAGTACTTC. Protein: CAISRVYGQGNYEQYF. This chain links TRBV10-3 with TRBJ2-7; 8 nucleotides line up with TRBD1. Trimming took 6 bases from V and 3 from J; bases not matched to a gene: 13. Germline V CDR1 and CDR2: ENHRY, SYGVKD. This CDR3 comprises 16 residues.

V usage is TRBV27 and J usage is TRBJ1-2; D perhaps matches TRBD1 (6 bases). The CDR3 is made up of 14 amino acids. Germline loops: CDR1 MNHEY, CDR2 SMNVEV (reference sequence). V lost 2 bases to trimming and J lost 6 bases, with 13 bases between them. The CDR3 DNA reads as TGTGCCAGCAGTTTAACCGGGACAAGCCATGGCTACACCTTC. This sequence encodes CASSLTGTSHGYTF.

The chain employs TRBV5-1 and TRBJ1-2; 9 bases are a match to TRBD1. The trim removed 5 bases at V and 8 bases at J, leaving 16 bases unmatched. Germline V CDR1 and CDR2: SGHRS, YFSETQ. This CDR3 has 16 amino acids. CDR3 sequence: CASRRTGGAIDGGYTF. The CDR3 DNA reads as TGCGCCAGCAGACGCACAGGGGGCGCGATAGATGGGGGCTACACCTTC.

This clone came up once. The rearrangement uses TRBV28 and TRBJ1-5; D not certain. This CDR3 is 15 amino acids long. CDR1 and CDR2 from the germline V gene are MDHEN and SYDVKM. Deletions cut 2 bases from V and 6 bases from J, with 14 bases between. CDR3: CASSLIYSSGQPQHF. The DNA for the CDR3 is TGTGCCAGCAGTTTAATATATTCATCAGGTCAGCCCCAGCATTTT.

V gene TRBV19 combines with J gene TRBJ2-3; tentatively, D is TRBD1 (5 bases). Per germline, CDR1 LNHDA and CDR2 SQIVND (reference sequence). Trimming pared 3 bases from V and 1 base from J, leaving 8 bases between. CDR3 length: 14 amino acids. The DNA for the CDR3 is TGTGCCAGTAGTATGGGGCACGGCACAGATACGCAGTATTTT. It yields the protein CASSMGHGTDTQYF.

V usage is TRBV10-3 and J usage is TRBJ1-2; a possible D gene is TRBD1 (5 bases). Germline V gene sequence: CDR1 ENHRY, CDR2 SYGVKD. The CDR3 sequence is 15 residues long. V was cut by 3 bases and J by 5 bases, with 16 bases left in between. CDR3 protein: CAISEPTANTYGYTF. As DNA, the CDR3 is TGTGCCATCAGTGAACCGACAGCAAATACGTATGGCTACACCTTC.

This clone has only one observation. A much more abundant neighbour one base away suggests this may be a read error. Other DNA sequences within the sample encode an identical CDR3. This sequence joins TRBV19 and TRBJ1-2, with 7 bases identical to TRBD1. CDR1 is LNHDA, CDR2 SQIVND, per germline (reference sequence). CDR3 size: 13 residues. V shed 3 bases, J shed 3 bases, and the junction held 1 base outside the gene matches. The CDR3 sequence: CASSIQGDYGYTF. Here the CDR3 DNA reads TGTGCCAGTAGTATCCAGGGGGACTATGGCTACACCTTC.

Written as DNA, the CDR3 is TGTGCCAGCAGCTTAGCAGGGGGCGGAATGAACACTGAAGCTTTCTTT. Amino acids: CASSLAGGGMNTEAFF. V is TRBV7-8 and J is TRBJ1-1; 7 bases are a match to TRBD1. V lost 0 bases, J lost 0 bases, and 4 bases stayed unmatched. There are 16 residues in the CDR3. Germline V gene lookup returns CDR1 SGHVS and CDR2 FQNEAQ.

The chain recombines TRBV10-3 with TRBJ2-7; a possible D gene is TRBD1 (6 bases). V lost 0 bases, J lost 2 bases, and 11 bases lay in between. The CDR3 loop spans 15 amino acids. The V gene's germline CDR1 is ENHRY and CDR2 SYGVKD. CDR3 in DNA: TGTGCCATCAGTGAGTCGGGGGCAGTCACCTACGAGCAGTACTTC. The encoded protein is CAISESGAVTYEQYF.

The chain uses TRBV6-2 or TRBV6-3 and TRBJ2-1; D might be TRBD1 (6 bases). Trimming stripped 2 bases from V and 8 bases from J, with 16 bases between. The CDR3 consists of 15 residues. Germline V gives CDR1 MNHEY, CDR2 SVGEGT. This chain's CDR3 is CASSYDGGRGDEQFF. Written as DNA, the CDR3 is TGTGCCAGCAGTTACGATGGGGGCCGAGGCGATGAGCAGTTCTTC.

The rearrangement uses TRBV5-1 and TRBJ2-2; D possibly corresponds to TRBD2 (5 bases). Trimming stripped 2 bases from V and 2 bases from J, with 10 bases between. The CDR3 has 15 amino acids. CDR1 and CDR2 from the germline V gene are SGHRS and YFSETQ. The CDR3 loop reads CASSLAGENTGELFF. The CDR3 bases are TGCGCCAGCAGCTTAGCCGGGGAAAACACCGGGGAGCTGTTTTTT.

This chain joins TRBV30 and TRBJ2-3, with D maybe TRBD2 (6 bases). The CDR3 contains 11 residues. V was trimmed by 8 bases and J by 6 bases, leaving 12 bases between them. Per germline, CDR1 GTSNPN and CDR2 SVGIG (reference sequence). CDR3 nucleotide sequence: TGTGCCGGGCGGGGCGGGGATACGCAGTATTTT. This translates into CAGRGGDTQYF.

The chain recombines TRBV11-1 with TRBJ2-1; 13 nucleotides agree with TRBD2. J gave up 10 bases and V 0 bases, and 3 bases lay outside the gene matches. The CDR3 covers 15 residues. Germline loops: CDR1 SGHAT, CDR2 FQDESV (reference sequence). CDR3 coding DNA: TGTGCCAGCAGCTTAGCGGGACTAGCGGGGTACGAGCAGTTCTTC. Encoded protein: CASSLAGLAGYEQFF.